The rows below give T cell receptor beta chains drawn from one sample of a study of T-cell memory formation after mild COVID-19. TCRdb processed the 5' RACE reads anew with MiXCR; each CDR3 protein has one entry. The data contain approximately 480,000 distinct CDR3 sequences, roughly 18% of them singletons. Sequencing was performed on PBMCs or a T cell subset sorted from them (not recorded which). Source of these receptors: an adult woman who had mild COVID-19 (a few samples of this study predate the infection). Cell type and time point are not known. Both conserved end residues are part of each CDR3. Each record gives: J gene, V gene, clone size, D gene, CDR3 DNA, CDR3 protein. A D gene is named only where the DNA matches it firmly. Not all rows give a size; the values are once, few, many and, for expanded clones, a class.

J: TRBJ1-6; V: TRBV2; size: few; D: NA; DNA: TGTGCCAGCATCCGAACCTTTGAGTATAATTCACCCCTCCACTTT; CDR3: CASIRTFEYNSPLHF
J: TRBJ2-7; V: TRBV12-1; size: few; D: NA; DNA: TGTGCCAGCAGCGCCCACAGGGGCCACCCCTTTTGGGAGCAGTACTTC; CDR3: CASSAHRGHPFWEQYF
J: TRBJ2-5; V: TRBV7-2; size: NA; D: NA; DNA: TGTGCCAGCGAGCTTCGGGGCAGGCAGATCCAAGAGACCCAGTACTTC; CDR3: CASELRGRQIQETQYF
J: TRBJ2-4; V: TRBV6-2/TRBV6-3; size: NA; D: NA; DNA: TGTGCCAGCAGTTACAAAGGCAGGGAATTTGACATTCAGTACTTC; CDR3: CASSYKGREFDIQYF
J: TRBJ2-3; V: TRBV7-2; size: few; D: TRBD2; DNA: TGTGCCAGCAGCCTTACTAGCGGGGGGCCGGATACGCAGTATTTT; CDR3: CASSLTSGGPDTQYF
J: TRBJ2-3; V: TRBV6-1; size: few; D: NA; DNA: TGTGCCAGCAGGGAGCTCCTGGAGACAGATACGCAGTATTTT; CDR3: CASRELLETDTQYF
J: TRBJ2-1; V: TRBV7-8; size: few; D: NA; DNA: TGTGCCAGCAGCTTTAGGAAGGGCGGGGTTCAGCAGTTCTTC; CDR3: CASSFRKGGVQQFF
J: TRBJ2-1; V: TRBV24-1; size: NA; D: NA; DNA: TGTGCCACCAGTGATTTGAGCAGCGGGTACTCCTACAATGAGCAGTTCTTC; CDR3: CATSDLSSGYSYNEQFF
J: TRBJ1-1; V: TRBV24-1; size: NA; D: NA; DNA: TGTGCCACCAGTGATCGGGACACTGAAGCTTTCTTT; CDR3: CATSDRDTEAFF
J: TRBJ2-4; V: TRBV6-5; size: many; D: NA; DNA: TGTGCCAGCAGTCCGGCGGACACAGCCGCCCCTCTAGCCAAAAACATTCAGTACTTC; CDR3: CASSPADTAAPLAKNIQYF
J: TRBJ2-5; V: TRBV12-3/TRBV12-4; size: few; D: TRBD1; DNA: TGTGCCAGCAGTCCCCGGGACAGGGGAGAGACCCAGTACTTC; CDR3: CASSPRDRGETQYF
J: TRBJ2-7; V: TRBV28; size: few; D: NA; DNA: TGTGCCAGCGGGAGTTTGGGCTACGAGCAGTACTTC; CDR3: CASGSLGYEQYF
J: TRBJ1-3; V: TRBV4-2; size: NA; D: TRBD1; DNA: TGTGCCAGCAGCGAAGACAGGGGGTCTGGAAACACCATATATTTT; CDR3: CASSEDRGSGNTIYF
J: TRBJ1-5; V: TRBV6-5; size: NA; D: TRBD1; DNA: TGTGCCAGCAGTTACTCGGGACAGGGGAATCAGCCCCAGCATTTT; CDR3: CASSYSGQGNQPQHF
J: TRBJ2-1; V: TRBV7-2; size: NA; D: NA; DNA: TGTGCCAGCAGCTTCCTTGAGTCGGATGAGCAGTTCTTC; CDR3: CASSFLESDEQFF
J: TRBJ2-3; V: TRBV5-1; size: few; D: NA; DNA: TGCGCCAGCAGCCCGGTTAGGGGGGGCACAGATACGCAGTATTTT; CDR3: CASSPVRGGTDTQYF
J: TRBJ1-1; V: TRBV20-1; size: NA; D: NA; DNA: TGCAGTGCTAGAGGGCAGTGGAACACTGAAGCTTTCTTT; CDR3: CSARGQWNTEAFF
J: TRBJ1-1; V: TRBV12-3/TRBV12-4; size: few; D: NA; DNA: TGTGCCAGCAGCAAATCCCTAACGAACACTGAAGCTTTCTTT; CDR3: CASSKSLTNTEAFF
J: TRBJ2-1; V: TRBV2; size: many; D: NA; DNA: TGTGCCAGCAGTGAAGCGACAAGGGTCTCCTACAATGAGCAGTTCTTC; CDR3: CASSEATRVSYNEQFF
J: TRBJ2-3; V: TRBV6-6; size: NA; D: NA; DNA: TGTGCCAGCAGTCAGTGGGATACGCAGTATTTT; CDR3: CASSQWDTQYF
J: TRBJ1-5; V: TRBV12-3/TRBV12-4; size: few; D: TRBD1; DNA: TGTGCCAGGAGAACCGGGACAGCCAATCAGCCCCAGCATTTT; CDR3: CARRTGTANQPQHF
J: TRBJ2-3; V: TRBV12-3/TRBV12-4; size: few; D: NA; DNA: TGTGCCAGCAGTTTAATCGCAGATACGCAGTATTTT; CDR3: CASSLIADTQYF